These 17 T cell receptor beta chains were sequenced from one sample in a study of CD4 T cells in relation to SARS-CoV-2 and coronaviruses. Here immunoSEQ multiplex PCR was the method, and the copy in TCRdb shows in-frame clones only, minus some. The sample holds tens of thousands of clones; approximately 93% are singletons and the top ten take roughly 0.21%. Unexposed donor CD4+ T cells date from 2011-2018, before the COVID-19 pandemic. Sequenced input: naive CD4+ T cells from PBMCs. Subset here: naive CD4+ T cells isolated by negative enrichment. These receptors originate from a human donor in good health.

This chain joins TRBV6-6 and TRBJ2-7; 10 bases agree with TRBD2. The V segment lost 5 bases and the J segment 0 bases; nucleotides outside the gene matches: 4. Germline CDR1 and CDR2: MNHNY and SVGAGI (reference sequence). CDR3 length: 15 residues. CDR3 coding DNA: TGTGCCAGCAGTACTAGGACTAGCGGCTCCTACGAGCAGTACTTC. Translated: CASSTRTSGSYEQYF.

This clone occurred once. The chain recombines TRBV11-2 with TRBJ2-3; D may be TRBD1 or TRBD2 (5 bases each). The germline V gene has CDR1 SGHAT and CDR2 FQNNGV. The CDR3 sequence is 16 residues long. The V and J ends lost 4 bases and 3 bases respectively, with 17 bases between them. CDR3 amino acids: CASSSTGAWATDTQYF. DNA for the CDR3: TGTGCCAGCAGCTCGACCGGGGCCTGGGCTACAGATACGCAGTATTTT. Looking up the rest from reference TRBV11-2 and TRBJ2-3 gives the full variable domain: EAGVAQSPRYKIIEKRQSVAFWCNPISGHATLYWYQQILGQGPKLLIQFQNNGVVDDSQLPKDRFSAERLKGVDSTLKIQPAKLEDSAVYLCASSSTGAWATDTQYFGPGTRLTVL.

The genes are TRBV6-6 and TRBJ2-2; TRBD2 matches at 12 bases. Germline V gene sequence: CDR1 MNHNY, CDR2 SVGAGI (reference sequence). CDR3 size: 17 residues. With V trimmed by 5 bases and J by 6 bases, 10 bases remained unmatched. For the CDR3, the DNA is TGTGCCAGCAGTCTAGCCGGACTAGCGGGATCCCCCGGGGAGCTGTTTTTT. Protein product: CASSLAGLAGSPGELFF.

This chain links TRBV19 with TRBJ2-3; the D gene is possibly TRBD1 (7 bases). The V and J ends lost 7 bases and 3 bases respectively, with 17 bases between them. This CDR3 region has 15 residues. Per germline, CDR1 LNHDA and CDR2 SQIVND (reference sequence). The CDR3, as DNA: TGTGCCAGTACTAATCAGGGGGGAGGTACAGATACGCAGTATTTT. Translating gives CASTNQGGGTDTQYF.

The V call is TRBV30, the J call TRBJ2-2; 7 nucleotides match TRBD2. The CDR3 loop spans 16 amino acids. The V and J ends lost 3 bases and 0 bases, in that order; junction bases with no gene match: 7. Germline CDR1 GTSNPN, CDR2 SVGIG (reference sequence). CDR3 in amino acids: CAWSSVAGANTGELFF. DNA for the CDR3: TGTGCCTGGAGCAGTGTGGCGGGGGCGAACACCGGGGAGCTGTTTTTT.

This rearrangement joins TRBV5-1 to TRBJ1-4; 11 bases align to TRBD1. The germline V gene encodes CDR1 SGHRS and CDR2 YFSETQ. V dropped 3 bases and J dropped 7; count of bases not matched to a gene: 8. The length of the CDR3 is 16 residues. CDR3 DNA: TGCGCCAGCAGCTCCGGACAGGGGGCATCTAGTGAAAAACTGTTTTTT. Encoded protein: CASSSGQGASSEKLFF.

The rearrangement joins TRBV5-1 to TRBJ2-3; the match to TRBD2 covers 7 bases. The CDR3 contains 15 residues. CDR1 and CDR2 from the germline V gene are SGHRS and YFSETQ. V was clipped by 0 bases and J by 1 base; unmatched bases: 2. The chain's CDR3 is CASSLAAGGTDTQYF. The DNA of the CDR3 is TGCGCCAGCAGCTTGGCGGCGGGGGGCACAGATACGCAGTATTTT.

The chain recombines TRBV28 with TRBJ1-6; D is perhaps TRBD1 (6 bases). V was clipped by 4 bases and J by 7 bases, with 14 bases between them. The CDR3 totals 15 residues. Germline V gene data show CDR1 as MDHEN and CDR2 as SYDVKM. DNA of the CDR3: TGTGCCAGCAGTTCATACACAGGGTACAATTCACCCCTCCACTTT. Translated: CASSSYTGYNSPLHF.

V and J are TRBV7-2 and TRBJ1-3; D is ambiguous. Trimming took 5 bases from V and 0 from J, leaving 11 bases between them. Germline V lookup: CDR1 SGHTA, CDR2 FQGNSA. This CDR3 is 15 amino acids long. In DNA, the CDR3 is TGTGCCAGCAGCCCCAGCACACACTCTGGAAACACCATATATTTT. It translates to CASSPSTHSGNTIYF.

The chain is built from TRBV18 and TRBJ1-5; tentative D call: TRBD1 (5 bases). This CDR3 spans 15 amino acids. Germline V gene data show CDR1 as KGHSH and CDR2 as LQKENI. V dropped 1 base and J dropped 3 bases, with 10 bases sitting between them. The CDR3 sequence: CASSPQGYANQPQHF. CDR3 nucleotide sequence: TGTGCCAGCTCACCACAGGGGTACGCCAATCAGCCCCAGCATTTT. Complete variable domain (other parts from reference TRBV18 and TRBJ1-5): NAGVMQNPRHLVRRRGQEARLRCSPMKGHSHVYWYRQLPEEGLKFMVYLQKENIIDESGMPKERFSAEFPKEGPSILRIQQVVRGDSAAYFCASSPQGYANQPQHFGDGTRLSIL.

V usage is TRBV3-1 (or the pseudogene TRBV3-2) and J usage is TRBJ1-1, with D possibly TRBD1 on 5 matching bases. This CDR3 spans 14 amino acids. CDR1 is LGHDT, CDR2 YNNKEL, per germline (reference sequence). The V gene lost 5 bases and the J gene lost 5 bases, with 15 bases spanning the gap. The CDR3 protein is CASSMSWGGTEAFF. The CDR3 nucleotides are TGTGCCAGCAGCATGAGTTGGGGGGGAACTGAAGCTTTCTTT.

This chain uses TRBV6-6 with TRBJ1-2, with D uncertain. This CDR3 has 16 amino acids. Trimming cost V 7 bases and J 2 bases, with 20 bases left between them. Looked up from germline, CDR1 is MNHNY and CDR2 is SVGAGI (reference sequence). The CDR3 loop reads CASTLNPGVWNYGYTF. CDR3 in DNA: TGTGCCAGCACCTTAAACCCCGGAGTGTGGAACTATGGCTACACCTTC.

The chain combines TRBV5-1 with TRBJ2-1; 7 nucleotides line up with TRBD1. This CDR3 has 14 residues. The germline V gene encodes CDR1 SGHRS and CDR2 YFSETQ. J lost 7 bases, V lost 0 bases, and 4 bases had no gene match. The CDR3 protein is CASSLGGRGNEQFF. As DNA, the CDR3 is TGCGCCAGCAGCTTGGGGGGCAGGGGGAATGAGCAGTTCTTC.

The chain couples TRBV5-1 to TRBJ1-2; tentative D call: TRBD1 (6 bases). The CDR3 consists of 14 residues. V was cut by 5 bases and J by 2 bases, with 13 bases left in between. Germline V gene sequence: CDR1 SGHRS, CDR2 YFSETQ. Written as DNA, the CDR3 is TGCGCCAGCAGTCCGGGACAAGCGAACTATGGCTACACCTTC. Protein: CASSPGQANYGYTF. The complete variable domain, with remaining parts taken from reference TRBV5-1 and TRBJ1-2, reads KAGVTQTPRYLIKTRGQQVTLSCSPISGHRSVSWYQQTPGQGLQFLFEYFSETQRNKGNFPGRFSGRQFSNSRSEMNVSTLELGDSALYLCASSPGQANYGYTFGSGTRLTVV.

The rearrangement joins TRBV30 to TRBJ2-5; no reliable D call. CDR1 GTSNPN and CDR2 SVGIG come from the germline V gene (reference sequence). This CDR3 spans 11 amino acids. V was pared by 2 bases and J by 5 bases, with 6 bases between. The CDR3 spells CAWSSLETQYF. As DNA, the CDR3 is TGTGCCTGGAGTTCACTGGAGACCCAGTACTTC.

V and J are TRBV11-3 and TRBJ2-2; TRBD2 matches 8 bases. The ends lost 4 bases at V and 6 bases at J; junction bases unmatched: 4. This CDR3 comprises 14 residues. The germline gives CDR1 SGHNT, CDR2 YENEEA. CDR3 in DNA: TGTGCCAGCAGCTCGCGGACTAGCCCCGGGGAGCTGTTTTTT. Encoded protein: CASSSRTSPGELFF.

This clone was seen a handful of times. This sequence joins TRBV19 and TRBJ2-2; a possible D gene is TRBD1 (5 bases). Trimming cost V 6 bases and J 2 bases, with 10 bases left between them. The V gene's germline CDR1 is LNHDA and CDR2 SQIVND (reference sequence). This CDR3 has 14 residues. CDR3 DNA: TGTGCCAGTAGCCAGACAGATAACACCGGGGAGCTGTTTTTT. Its translation is CASSQTDNTGELFF.